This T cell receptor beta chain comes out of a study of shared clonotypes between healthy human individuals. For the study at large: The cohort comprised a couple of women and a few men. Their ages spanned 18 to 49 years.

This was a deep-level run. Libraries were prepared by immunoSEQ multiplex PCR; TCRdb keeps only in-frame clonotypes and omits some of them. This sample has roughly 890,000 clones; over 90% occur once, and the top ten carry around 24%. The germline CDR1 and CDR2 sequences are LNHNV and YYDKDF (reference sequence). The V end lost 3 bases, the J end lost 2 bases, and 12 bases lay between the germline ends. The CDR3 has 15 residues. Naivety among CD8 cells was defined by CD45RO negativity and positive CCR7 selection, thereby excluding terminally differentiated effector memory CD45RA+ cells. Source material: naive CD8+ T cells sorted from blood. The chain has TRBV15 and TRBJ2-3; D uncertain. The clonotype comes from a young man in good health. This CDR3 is CATSSVLENTDTQYF. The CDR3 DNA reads TGTGCCACCAGCAGTGTGTTGGAGAACACAGATACGCAGTATTTT.